Given below is one TCR beta chain in context. These data originate in a study of blood T cell repertoires in COVID-19. The wider study: Spain, Italy and the United States supplied samples that represented acute and convalescent COVID-19. T cells, B-cell-depleted T cells, or PBMCs provided the cDNA or gDNA that served as material.

Per the original data handling: Reference gene primer amplification in the assay estimated nucleated cell counts. The assay was immunoSEQ multiplex PCR, and TCRdb's table has in-frame clones only and misses some. V and J calls and clone size are copied from that table; D and trimming were computed from the DNA. The sample has roughly 200,000 clones, 89% seen once. This CDR3 region has 15 residues. Germline trimming cut 2 bases from V and 3 bases from J; bases unmatched to any gene: 6. Germline V gives CDR1 SGHTA, CDR2 FQGNSA. Material: peripheral blood. The chain combines TRBV7-2 with TRBJ2-5; 7 bases are a match to TRBD2. The TCR sequence derives from a middle-aged man with acute or convalescent COVID-19. The CDR3 DNA reads as TGTGCCAGCAGCTTAAGGGCTAGCGGAGAAGAGACCCAGTACTTC. Translation gives CASSLRASGEETQYF.